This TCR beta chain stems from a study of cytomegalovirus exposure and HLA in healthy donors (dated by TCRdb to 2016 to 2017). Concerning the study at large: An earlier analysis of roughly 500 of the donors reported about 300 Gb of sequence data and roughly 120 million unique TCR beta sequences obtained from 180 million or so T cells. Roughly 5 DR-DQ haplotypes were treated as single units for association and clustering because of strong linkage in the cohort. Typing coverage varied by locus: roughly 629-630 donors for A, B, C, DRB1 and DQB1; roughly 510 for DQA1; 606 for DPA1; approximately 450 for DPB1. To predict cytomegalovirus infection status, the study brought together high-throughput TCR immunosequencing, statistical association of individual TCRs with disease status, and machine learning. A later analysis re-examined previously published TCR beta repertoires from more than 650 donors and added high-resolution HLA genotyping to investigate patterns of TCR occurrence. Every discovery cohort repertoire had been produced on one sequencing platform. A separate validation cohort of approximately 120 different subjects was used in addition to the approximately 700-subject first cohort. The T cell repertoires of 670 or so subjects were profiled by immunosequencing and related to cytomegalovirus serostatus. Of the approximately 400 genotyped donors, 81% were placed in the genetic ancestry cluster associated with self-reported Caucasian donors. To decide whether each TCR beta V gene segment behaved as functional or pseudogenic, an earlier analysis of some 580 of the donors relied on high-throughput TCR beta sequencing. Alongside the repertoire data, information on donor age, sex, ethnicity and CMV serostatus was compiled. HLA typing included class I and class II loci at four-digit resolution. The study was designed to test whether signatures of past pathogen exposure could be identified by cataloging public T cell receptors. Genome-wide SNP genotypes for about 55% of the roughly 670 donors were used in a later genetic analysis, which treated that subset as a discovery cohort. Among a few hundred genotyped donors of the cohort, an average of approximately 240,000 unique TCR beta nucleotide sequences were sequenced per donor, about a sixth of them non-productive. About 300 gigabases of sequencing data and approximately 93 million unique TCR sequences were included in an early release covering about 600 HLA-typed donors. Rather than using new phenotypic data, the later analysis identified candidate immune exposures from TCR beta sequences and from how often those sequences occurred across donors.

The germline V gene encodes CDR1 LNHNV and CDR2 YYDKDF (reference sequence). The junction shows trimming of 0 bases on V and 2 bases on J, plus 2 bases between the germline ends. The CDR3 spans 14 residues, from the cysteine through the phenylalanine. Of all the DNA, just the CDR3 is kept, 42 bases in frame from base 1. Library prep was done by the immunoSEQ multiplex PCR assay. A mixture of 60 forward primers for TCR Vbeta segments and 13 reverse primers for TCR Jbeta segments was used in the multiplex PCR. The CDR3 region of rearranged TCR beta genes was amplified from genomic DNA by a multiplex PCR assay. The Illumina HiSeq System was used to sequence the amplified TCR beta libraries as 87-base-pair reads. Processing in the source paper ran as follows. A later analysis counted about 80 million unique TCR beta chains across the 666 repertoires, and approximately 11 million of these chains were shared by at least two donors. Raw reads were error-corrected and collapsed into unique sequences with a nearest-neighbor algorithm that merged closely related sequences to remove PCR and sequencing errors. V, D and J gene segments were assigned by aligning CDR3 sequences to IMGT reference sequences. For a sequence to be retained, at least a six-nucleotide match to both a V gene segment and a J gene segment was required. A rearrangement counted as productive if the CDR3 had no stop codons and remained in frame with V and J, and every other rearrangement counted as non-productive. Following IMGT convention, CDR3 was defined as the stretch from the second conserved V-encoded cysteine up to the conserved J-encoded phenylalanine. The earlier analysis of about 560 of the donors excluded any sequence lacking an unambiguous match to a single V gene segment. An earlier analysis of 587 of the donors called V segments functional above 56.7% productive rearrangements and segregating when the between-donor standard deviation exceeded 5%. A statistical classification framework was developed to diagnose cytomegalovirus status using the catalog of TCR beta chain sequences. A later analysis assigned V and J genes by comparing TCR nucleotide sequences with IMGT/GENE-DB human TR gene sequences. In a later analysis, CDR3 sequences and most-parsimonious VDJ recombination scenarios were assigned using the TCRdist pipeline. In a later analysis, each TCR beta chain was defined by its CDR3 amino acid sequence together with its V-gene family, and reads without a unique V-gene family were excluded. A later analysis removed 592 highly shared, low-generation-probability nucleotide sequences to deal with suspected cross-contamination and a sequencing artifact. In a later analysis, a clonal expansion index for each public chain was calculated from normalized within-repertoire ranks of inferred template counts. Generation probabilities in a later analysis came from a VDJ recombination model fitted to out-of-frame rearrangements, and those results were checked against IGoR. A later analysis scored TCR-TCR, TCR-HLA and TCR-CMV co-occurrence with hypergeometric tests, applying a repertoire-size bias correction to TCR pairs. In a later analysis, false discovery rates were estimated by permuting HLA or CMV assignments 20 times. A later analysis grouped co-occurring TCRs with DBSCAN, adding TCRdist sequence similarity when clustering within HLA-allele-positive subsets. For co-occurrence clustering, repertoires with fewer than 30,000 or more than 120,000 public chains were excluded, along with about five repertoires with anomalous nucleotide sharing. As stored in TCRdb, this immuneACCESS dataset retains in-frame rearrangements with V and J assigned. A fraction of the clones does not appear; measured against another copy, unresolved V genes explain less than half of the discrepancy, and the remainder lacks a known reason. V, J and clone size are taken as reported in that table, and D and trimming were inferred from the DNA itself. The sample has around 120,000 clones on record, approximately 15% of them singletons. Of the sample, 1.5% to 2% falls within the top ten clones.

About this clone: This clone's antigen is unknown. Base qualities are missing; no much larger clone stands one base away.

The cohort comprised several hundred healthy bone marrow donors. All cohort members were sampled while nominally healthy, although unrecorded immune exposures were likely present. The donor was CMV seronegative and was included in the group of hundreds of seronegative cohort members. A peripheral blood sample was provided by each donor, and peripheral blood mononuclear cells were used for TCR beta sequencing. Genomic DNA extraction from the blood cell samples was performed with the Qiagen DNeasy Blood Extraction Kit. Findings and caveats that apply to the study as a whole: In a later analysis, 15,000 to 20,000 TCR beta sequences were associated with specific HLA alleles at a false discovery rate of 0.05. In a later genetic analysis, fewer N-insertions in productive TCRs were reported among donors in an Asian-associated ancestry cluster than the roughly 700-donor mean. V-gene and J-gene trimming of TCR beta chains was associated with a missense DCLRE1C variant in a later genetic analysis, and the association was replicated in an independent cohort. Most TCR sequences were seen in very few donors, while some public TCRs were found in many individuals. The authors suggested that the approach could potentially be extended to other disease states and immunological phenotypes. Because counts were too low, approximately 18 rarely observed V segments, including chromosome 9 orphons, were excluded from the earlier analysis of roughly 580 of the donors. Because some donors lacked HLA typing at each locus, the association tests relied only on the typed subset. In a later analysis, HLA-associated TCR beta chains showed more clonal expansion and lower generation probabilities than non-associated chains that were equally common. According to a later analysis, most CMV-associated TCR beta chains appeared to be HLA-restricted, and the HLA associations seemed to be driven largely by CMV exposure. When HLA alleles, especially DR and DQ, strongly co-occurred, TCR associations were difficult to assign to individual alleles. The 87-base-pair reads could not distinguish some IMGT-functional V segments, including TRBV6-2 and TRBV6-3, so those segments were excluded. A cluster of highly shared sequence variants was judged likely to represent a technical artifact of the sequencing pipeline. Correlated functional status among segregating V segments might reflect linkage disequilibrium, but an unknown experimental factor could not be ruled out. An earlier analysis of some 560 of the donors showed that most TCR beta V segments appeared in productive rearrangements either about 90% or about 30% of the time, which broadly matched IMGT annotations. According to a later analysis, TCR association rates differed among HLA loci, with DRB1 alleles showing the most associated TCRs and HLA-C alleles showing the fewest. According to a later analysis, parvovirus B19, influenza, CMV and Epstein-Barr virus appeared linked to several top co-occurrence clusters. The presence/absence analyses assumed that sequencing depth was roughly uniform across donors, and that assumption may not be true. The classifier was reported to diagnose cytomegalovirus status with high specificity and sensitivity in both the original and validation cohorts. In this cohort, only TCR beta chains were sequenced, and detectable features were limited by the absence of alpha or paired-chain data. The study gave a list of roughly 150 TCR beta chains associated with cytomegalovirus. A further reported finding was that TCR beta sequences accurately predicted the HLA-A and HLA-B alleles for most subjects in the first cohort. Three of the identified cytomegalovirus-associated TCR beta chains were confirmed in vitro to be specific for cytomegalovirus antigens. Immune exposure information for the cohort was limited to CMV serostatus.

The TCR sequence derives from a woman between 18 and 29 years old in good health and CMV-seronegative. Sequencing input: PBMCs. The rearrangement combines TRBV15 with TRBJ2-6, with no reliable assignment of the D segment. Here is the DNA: TGTGCCACCAGCAGAGACACTGGGGCCAACGTCCTGACTTTC. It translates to CATSRDTGANVLTF.